The rows below give T cell receptor beta chains drawn from one sample of a study of CD4 T cell repertoires in COVID-19. The protocol was immunoSEQ multiplex PCR, while the TCRdb copy is restricted to in-frame clones and leaves out a portion. The sample has over 75,000 clones, about 83% seen once. Source: CD4+ T cells from peripheral blood, taken after recovery from COVID-19. The receptors derive from a human donor who had COVID-19. Each CDR3 is given with its conserved first and last residue. A D gene is named only where the DNA matches it firmly. Size values are once, few and many counts, or a class for expanded clones, and some rows have none.

j_gene,v_gene,d_gene,abundance,CDR3aa,CDR3nt
TRBJ1-1,TRBV7-2,NA,NA,CASSLAGGRANTEAFF,TGTGCCAGCAGCTTAGCGGGGGGCAGGGCGAACACTGAAGCTTTCTTT
TRBJ1-1,TRBV6-2/TRBV6-3,NA,NA,CASSYLGGNTEAFF,TGTGCCAGCAGTTACCTCGGGGGGAACACTGAAGCTTTCTTT
TRBJ1-2,TRBV4-1,TRBD1,NA,CASSLGPGQGSGYTF,TGCGCCAGCAGCCTCGGGCCGGGACAGGGAAGCGGCTACACCTTC
TRBJ2-1,TRBV27,TRBD2,NA,CASSFTSGVGGEQFF,TGTGCCAGCAGTTTCACTAGCGGGGTCGGCGGTGAGCAGTTCTTC
TRBJ2-7,TRBV7-8,TRBD1,NA,CASSRTGVSEQYF,TGTGCCAGCAGCCGGACAGGGGTCAGCGAGCAGTACTTC
TRBJ1-2,TRBV6-1,TRBD1,few,CASSDRGLANYGYTF,TGTGCCAGCAGTGACAGGGGGTTAGCTAACTATGGCTACACCTTC
TRBJ1-1,TRBV25-1,NA,NA,CASTRPGRNTEAFF,TGTGCCAGCACCCGACCAGGCAGGAACACTGAAGCTTTCTTT
TRBJ1-1,TRBV5-4,NA,NA,CASSLARGKGDTEAFF,TGTGCCAGCAGCTTGGCGCGGGGAAAGGGGGACACTGAAGCTTTCTTT
TRBJ1-6,TRBV6-5,TRBD1,NA,CASRRDSGDSPLHF,TGTGCCAGCAGGAGGGACAGCGGCGACTCACCCCTCCACTTT
TRBJ2-6,TRBV5-1,NA,NA,CASSLDGSSGANVLTF,TGCGCCAGCAGCTTGGACGGAAGCTCTGGGGCCAACGTCCTGACTTTC
TRBJ2-7,TRBV5-3,NA,NA,CARSYYQGLEYF,TGTGCCAGAAGCTATTACCAGGGGTTGGAGTACTTC
TRBJ2-3,TRBV11-2,TRBD1,NA,CASSRDRGTDTQYF,TGTGCCAGCAGCCGGGACAGGGGGACAGATACGCAGTATTTT
TRBJ1-4,TRBV6-5,TRBD1,NA,CASADRGSYEKLFF,TGTGCCAGCGCCGACAGGGGATCTTATGAAAAACTGTTTTTT
TRBJ1-2,TRBV20-1,TRBD1,NA,CSAKDRAYAF,TGCAGTGCCAAGGACAGGGCTTATGCCTTC
TRBJ2-2,TRBV15,TRBD2,NA,CATSIPSGLNTGELFF,TGTGCCACCAGCATCCCTAGCGGGCTGAACACCGGGGAGCTGTTTTTT
TRBJ1-3,TRBV11-2,NA,NA,CASEGWARNTIYF,TGTGCCAGCGAGGGTTGGGCGCGAAACACCATATATTTT
TRBJ2-3,TRBV5-1,TRBD1,NA,CASSLARDRVGDTQYF,TGCGCCAGCAGCTTGGCCAGGGACAGGGTGGGAGATACGCAGTATTTT
TRBJ2-7,TRBV12-5,TRBD2,NA,CASGPTSDGRVYEQYF,TGTGCTAGTGGTCCGACGTCGGACGGGAGGGTCTACGAGCAGTACTTC
TRBJ2-6,TRBV6-5,NA,NA,CASTLMSSGANVLTF,TGTGCCAGCACCCTAATGAGCTCTGGGGCCAACGTCCTGACTTTC
TRBJ1-4,TRBV7-9,NA,NA,CASSFIQGTGNEKLFF,TGTGCCAGCAGCTTCATACAGGGAACGGGAAATGAAAAACTGTTTTTT
TRBJ1-2,TRBV15,NA,NA,CATSREGVTASGYTF,TGTGCCACCAGCAGAGAGGGGGTGACGGCTTCGGGCTACACCTTC
TRBJ2-2,TRBV19,NA,NA,CASSSGLNTGELFF,TGTGCCAGTAGTTCCGGCCTTAACACCGGGGAGCTGTTTTTT
TRBJ2-1,TRBV5-5,NA,NA,CASSAGGVGPYNEQFF,TGTGCCAGCAGCGCTGGAGGGGTGGGGCCCTACAATGAGCAGTTCTTC
TRBJ1-4,TRBV28,NA,NA,CASRGINEKLFF,TGTGCCAGCAGGGGGATCAATGAAAAACTGTTTTTT
TRBJ2-1,TRBV6-5,TRBD2,NA,CASKILAGDHGEQFF,TGTGCCAGCAAAATACTAGCGGGAGATCACGGTGAGCAGTTCTTC
TRBJ1-2,TRBV2,NA,few,CASMGGSLGYTF,TGTGCCAGCATGGGGGGGAGCCTTGGCTACACCTTC
TRBJ2-7,TRBV27,TRBD1,NA,CASKLLGQGDHEQYF,TGTGCCAGCAAGTTGCTCGGCCAGGGGGACCACGAGCAGTACTTC
TRBJ2-2,TRBV10-3,NA,NA,CAISGGARNTGELFF,TGTGCCATCAGTGGGGGGGCGAGAAACACCGGGGAGCTGTTTTTT
TRBJ1-2,TRBV28,NA,NA,CASDSLGGSDGYTF,TGTGCCAGCGATTCATTAGGAGGGTCGGATGGCTACACCTTC
TRBJ1-2,TRBV6-5,TRBD1,NA,CASSYGLPGQGYGYTF,TGTGCCAGCAGTTACGGACTCCCGGGACAGGGCTATGGCTACACCTTC
TRBJ1-2,TRBV19,TRBD1,once,CASNSDRDNYGYTF,TGTGCCAGCAACTCGGACAGGGACAACTATGGCTACACCTTC
TRBJ1-2,TRBV19,NA,NA,CASTIRQVNYGYTF,TGTGCCAGTACCATCAGGCAGGTTAACTATGGCTACACCTTC
TRBJ2-2,TRBV19,TRBD2,NA,CASSILRSASGKGGELFF,TGTGCCAGTAGTATATTGAGGTCGGCTAGCGGGAAGGGCGGGGAGCTGTTTTTT
TRBJ2-1,TRBV2,TRBD2,NA,CASRDSGREQNEQFF,TGTGCCAGCAGAGATAGCGGGAGAGAACAAAATGAGCAGTTCTTC
TRBJ2-1,TRBV6-4,TRBD2,NA,CASRPASGSLHEQFF,TGTGCCAGCAGGCCCGCTAGCGGGAGCTTACATGAGCAGTTCTTC
TRBJ2-7,TRBV4-2,NA,NA,CASSRSLTDSYEQYF,TGTGCCAGCAGCCGCAGCCTCACTGATTCCTACGAGCAGTACTTC
TRBJ2-2,TRBV14,NA,NA,CASSQVGFVGELFF,TGTGCCAGCAGCCAAGTTGGGTTCGTAGGGGAGCTGTTTTTT
TRBJ2-4,TRBV5-1,NA,once,CASSLEGYGGEIQYF,TGCGCCAGCAGCCTGGAGGGGTATGGCGGGGAGATTCAGTACTTC
TRBJ1-5,TRBV7-9,NA,NA,CASSLTGLNQPQHF,TGTGCCAGCAGCTTAACGGGCCTCAATCAGCCCCAGCATTTT
TRBJ2-1,TRBV19,TRBD2,NA,CASSKGGGLAYNNEQFF,TGTGCCAGTAGCAAAGGCGGGGGACTAGCCTACAACAATGAGCAGTTCTTC
TRBJ1-1,TRBV11-2,NA,NA,CASLQGGRNTEAFF,TGTGCCAGCCTCCAGGGAGGGCGAAACACTGAAGCTTTCTTT